The rows below give T cell receptor beta chains drawn from one sample of a study of blood T cell repertoires in COVID-19. Data came from immunoSEQ multiplex PCR; TCRdb stores just in-frame clones and leaves some out. The repertoire holds some 390,000 clones, with around 91% as singletons. Sequencing was carried out using PBMCs or T cells enriched from blood (not recorded which). These receptors were taken from a man aged 25 to 40 who had recovered from COVID-19. The CDR3 runs from the conserved cysteine through the conserved F or W. The D gene is left open where the match is weak. Size is stated for part of the rows, as once, few or many counts, or as a class when the clone is expanded.

v_call	d_call	j_call	clone_size	cdr3_aa	cdr3_nt
TRBV24-1	-	TRBJ2-3	-	CATSDSLTGVTQYF	TGTGCCACCAGTGACTCCCTGACGGGGGTTACGCAGTATTTT
TRBV6-5	TRBD1	TRBJ1-2	-	CASSNQGDYGYTF	TGTGCCAGCAGTAACCAGGGGGACTATGGCTACACCTTC
TRBV24-1	TRBD1	TRBJ1-5	few	CATSVTGNQPQHF	TGTGCCACCAGTGTGACAGGGAATCAGCCCCAGCATTTT
TRBV6-4	-	TRBJ2-1	many	CASSDSAEGEEQFF	TGTGCCAGCAGTGACTCAGCCGAGGGCGAGGAGCAGTTCTTC
TRBV28	-	TRBJ2-7	-	CASSHDSSYEQYF	TGTGCCAGCAGCCATGATAGCTCCTACGAGCAGTACTTC
TRBV5-6	TRBD2	TRBJ2-3	-	CASSPGLATYTDTQYF	TGTGCCAGCAGCCCCGGACTAGCGACTTACACAGATACGCAGTATTTT
TRBV29-1	TRBD2	TRBJ2-1	-	CSVEGSSGASYNEQFF	TGCAGCGTTGAAGGGTCTAGCGGAGCCTCCTACAATGAGCAGTTCTTC
TRBV5-1	TRBD1	TRBJ1-5	-	CASRGGQGVYSNQPQHF	TGCGCCAGCAGAGGGGGACAGGGGGTTTATAGCAATCAGCCCCAGCATTTT
TRBV5-1	TRBD1	TRBJ2-2	-	CASNPRTGGGKNTGELFF	TGCGCCAGCAACCCACGGACAGGGGGCGGAAAGAACACCGGGGAGCTGTTTTTT
TRBV7-2	-	TRBJ1-2	-	CASTQTVSNYGYTF	TGTGCCAGCACCCAGACAGTCTCTAACTATGGCTACACCTTC
TRBV10-1	-	TRBJ2-3	-	CASSLIVADTQYF	TGCGCCAGCAGCCTCATAGTTGCAGATACGCAGTATTTT
TRBV6-6	-	TRBJ1-3	-	CASSRSGTPLSGNTIYF	TGTGCCAGCAGTCGATCCGGGACACCACTCTCTGGAAACACCATATATTTT
TRBV11-1	TRBD2	TRBJ2-5	-	CASSFSSGRARETQYF	TGTGCCAGCAGCTTCTCAAGCGGGAGGGCCCGGGAGACCCAGTACTTC
TRBV28	-	TRBJ2-7	-	CASLSDYEQYF	TGTGCCAGCTTATCAGACTACGAGCAGTACTTC
TRBV29-1	TRBD2	TRBJ2-7	-	CSALIGEGSYEQYF	TGCAGCGCATTAATCGGGGAGGGTTCCTACGAGCAGTACTTC
TRBV28	-	TRBJ1-3	-	CASSLTELSGNTIYF	TGTGCCAGCAGTTTGACAGAACTCTCTGGAAACACCATATATTTT
TRBV28	TRBD2	TRBJ2-1	-	CASSLGLAGVLEQFF	TGTGCCAGCAGTTTAGGGCTAGCGGGAGTTCTTGAGCAGTTCTTC
TRBV9	TRBD2	TRBJ2-5	-	CASSVEILAGGQETQYF	TGTGCCAGCAGCGTAGAAATCCTAGCGGGAGGTCAAGAGACCCAGTACTTC
TRBV6-5	-	TRBJ1-3	once	CATMTGSGNTIYF	TGTGCCACAATGACAGGCTCTGGAAACACCATATATTTT
TRBV28	TRBD1	TRBJ2-7	-	CASRGTGQGYEQYF	TGTGCCAGCCGGGGGACGGGACAGGGCTACGAGCAGTACTTC
TRBV15	-	TRBJ2-2	few	CAFRILGELFF	TGTGCCTTCAGGATCCTAGGGGAGCTGTTTTTT
TRBV5-1	-	TRBJ2-1	-	CASSFPQAALNEQFF	TGCGCCAGCAGCTTCCCCCAAGCGGCACTCAATGAGCAGTTCTTC
TRBV4-1	TRBD2	TRBJ2-2	-	CASRGGLAGMKLFF	TGCGCCAGCCGTGGGGGACTAGCGGGAATGAAGCTGTTTTTT
TRBV28	-	TRBJ1-2	-	CASSFRTAGDYGYTF	TGTGCCAGCAGCTTTCGGACAGCGGGGGACTATGGCTACACCTTC
TRBV19	-	TRBJ2-6	-	CAVRDSGANVLTF	TGTGCCGTTCGGGATTCTGGGGCCAACGTCCTGACTTTC
TRBV27	TRBD2	TRBJ2-3	-	CASSLGVAGGGEDTQYF	TGTGCCAGCAGTTTGGGAGTCGCGGGAGGAGGAGAAGATACGCAGTATTTT